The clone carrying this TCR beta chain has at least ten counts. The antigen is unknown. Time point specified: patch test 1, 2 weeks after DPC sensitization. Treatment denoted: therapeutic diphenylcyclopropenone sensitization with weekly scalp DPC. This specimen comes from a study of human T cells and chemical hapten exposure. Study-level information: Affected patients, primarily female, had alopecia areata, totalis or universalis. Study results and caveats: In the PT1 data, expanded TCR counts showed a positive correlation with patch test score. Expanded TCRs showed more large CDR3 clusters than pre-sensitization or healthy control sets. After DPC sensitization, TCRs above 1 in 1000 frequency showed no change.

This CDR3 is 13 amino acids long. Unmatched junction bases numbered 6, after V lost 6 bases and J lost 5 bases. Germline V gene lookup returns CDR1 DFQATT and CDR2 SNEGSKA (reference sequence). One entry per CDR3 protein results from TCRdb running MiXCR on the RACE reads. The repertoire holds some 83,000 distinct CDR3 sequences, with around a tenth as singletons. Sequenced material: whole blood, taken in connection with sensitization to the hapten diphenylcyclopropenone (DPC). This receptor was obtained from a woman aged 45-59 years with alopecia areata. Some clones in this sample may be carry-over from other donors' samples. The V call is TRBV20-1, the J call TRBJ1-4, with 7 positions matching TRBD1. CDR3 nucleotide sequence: TGCAGTGCCCCCGGGACAGTAAATGAAAAACTGTTTTTT. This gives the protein CSAPGTVNEKLFF.